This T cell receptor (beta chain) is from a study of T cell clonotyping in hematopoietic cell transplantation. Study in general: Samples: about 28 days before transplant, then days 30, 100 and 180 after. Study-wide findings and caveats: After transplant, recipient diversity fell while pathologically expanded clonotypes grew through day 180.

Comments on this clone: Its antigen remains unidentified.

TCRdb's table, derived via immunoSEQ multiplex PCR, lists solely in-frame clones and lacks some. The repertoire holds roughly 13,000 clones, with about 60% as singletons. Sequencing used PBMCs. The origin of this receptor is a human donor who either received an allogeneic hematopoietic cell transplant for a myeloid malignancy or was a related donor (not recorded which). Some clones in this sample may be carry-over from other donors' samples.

CDR3 sequence: CASSFVAKEEQYF. The DNA for the CDR3 is TGTGCCAGCAGTTTTGTAGCTAAGGAGGAGCAGTACTTC. This chain connects TRBV28 to TRBJ2-7; D uncertain. Per germline, CDR1 MDHEN and CDR2 SYDVKM. Trimming removed 3 bases from V and 7 bases from J, with 13 bases in between. The CDR3 extends over 13 amino acids.